Sequencing of this T cell receptor beta chain was carried out in a study of T cell repertoires in cytomegalovirus infection. Looked up from germline, CDR1 is SNHLY and CDR2 is FYNNEI. Trimming cost V 4 bases and J 5 bases; bases outside gene matches: 8. The CDR3 loop spans 15 amino acids. TCRdb processed the reads anew with MiXCR; each CDR3 protein has one entry. The sample holds some 350,000 distinct CDR3 sequences; over 15% are singletons and the top ten take approximately 10%. This chain connects TRBV2 to TRBJ2-5; 9 bases agree with TRBD2. Input material: PBMCs. This sequence was found in a human donor in good health (CMV status not recorded). Some clones in this sample may be carry-over from other donors' samples. The CDR3 bases are TGTGCCAGCAGTGTTTTAGCGGGGGCCGCGGAGACCCAGTACTTC. It encodes CASSVLAGAAETQYF.